This T cell receptor beta chain stems from a study of Ad26.COV2.S vaccination and SARS-CoV-2 variants (dated by TCRdb to about 2021). Some background on the complete study: Donors in the vaccine arm were drawn from COV1001, a phase I-IIa trial of Ad26.COV2.S in healthy adults that was multicentre, randomized, double-blind and placebo-controlled. Dosing of Ad26.COV2.S was intramuscular, at either 5x10^10 or 1x10^11 viral particles, delivered as one shot or as two shots spaced 56 days apart. The specificity and breadth of SARS-CoV-2-reactive T cell receptors after Ad26.COV2.S vaccination were assessed by TCRbeta repertoire sequencing. A total of 32 samples were included in the TCR-sequenced set, comprising 19 Ad26.COV2.S vaccine recipients, 5 placebo recipients and 8 SARS-CoV-2 convalescent individuals. Trial participants were randomized into five groups of five, in which low-dose or high-dose Ad26.COV2.S was given once or twice, or placebo was given on both occasions. Throughout the experiments and outcome assessment, investigators stayed blinded to trial group allocation.

Looking up the germline V gene yields CDR1 SGHNT and CDR2 YENEEA. The V end loses 0 bases and the J end loses 10 bases, and a stretch of 9 bases separates them. Its CDR3 holds 13 amino acids, cysteine through phenylalanine. CDR3 DNA only is kept here, 39 bases in frame from base 1. Points on this clone: It lacks a known antigen. One base away there is no much larger clone; base qualities are not given.

Beyond this particular receptor, the publication reports: Spike-specific TCR breadth was higher in Ad26.COV2.S recipients than in placebo recipients (P = 0.0014). It was noted by the authors that total T cell responses may have been underestimated by the TCR breadth and depth analyses. The study was not powered to compare responses between vaccine doses or regimens. Substantial breadth of spike-specific CD8+ and CD4+ T cell responses was reported after vaccination. Comparable non-spike TCR breadth was observed between vaccine and placebo recipients, consistent with only spike being contained in the vaccine.

The sample's treatment or condition label, decoded: around 19 received Ad26.COV2.S at low or high dose, single or two shots; roughly 5 received placebo; per-sample allocation not given. For vaccine and placebo recipients, repertoires were sequenced using samples collected on day 63 after the first injection. Between 29 July and 7 August 2020, Cohort 1b enrolled 25 adults aged 18-55 years at one site in Boston, USA. As a vaccine, Ad26.COV2.S was a replication-incompetent adenovirus type 26 vector that expressed a prefusion-stabilized SARS-CoV-2 spike protein derived from the original Wuhan strain. The immunoSEQ Assay was used to sequence TCRbeta CDR3 regions. After extraction, genomic DNA underwent amplification by bias-controlled multiplex PCR, followed by high-throughput sequencing. The paper's data handling went like this. Collapsing and filtering of sequences were performed to quantify the absolute abundance of each unique TCRbeta CDR3 region. T cell fraction was estimated by normalization of TCRbeta template counts to usable DNA, with usable DNA being measured through amplification of reference genes present in all nucleated cells. Repertoire TCRs were annotated as SARS-CoV-2-specific when V gene, CDR3 amino acid sequence and J gene were exactly matched to a known reactive TCR set. The reference SARS-CoV-2 TCR set came from MIRA and was filtered for enrichment in COVID-19-positive ImmuneCODE repertoires, removing public or cross-reactive TCRs. Based on the MIRA antigens, annotated TCRs were further analysed at the level of specific ORF or position within ORF. Breadth was defined as annotated unique rearrangements over total unique productive rearrangements; depth was the summed frequency of those rearrangements. Two-sided Wilcoxon rank-sum tests were used to compare TCR breadth between groups. Held by TCRdb, this immuneACCESS table contains in-frame sequences only and omits some clones. Under half of the omission traces to an unresolved V gene where checked; the cause of the rest is unknown. V, J and clone size are those of that table, while D and trimming were read from the DNA. The sample table contains about 680,000 clones; only one count was recorded for more than 80% of them. Of the sample, nearly 1.5% is held by the ten largest clones.

The chain links TRBV11-3 with TRBJ1-4, with the D gene not clear enough to name. Specimen: peripheral blood, collected in a trial of Ad26.COV2.S vaccine versus placebo. This sequence was found in a person between 18 and 59 years old who received the Ad26.COV2.S COVID-19 vaccine or a placebo. The CDR3 sequence is CASSLDAYGKLFF. The nucleotide sequence reads as follows: TGTGCCAGCAGCTTAGACGCCTATGGAAAACTGTTTTTT.